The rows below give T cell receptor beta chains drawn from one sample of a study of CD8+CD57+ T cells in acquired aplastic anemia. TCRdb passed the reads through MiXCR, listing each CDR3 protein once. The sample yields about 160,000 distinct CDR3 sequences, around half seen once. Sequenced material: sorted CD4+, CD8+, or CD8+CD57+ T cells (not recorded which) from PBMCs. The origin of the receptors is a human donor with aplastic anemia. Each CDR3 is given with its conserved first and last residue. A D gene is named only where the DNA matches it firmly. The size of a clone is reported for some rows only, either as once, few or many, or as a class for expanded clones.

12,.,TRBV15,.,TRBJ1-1,CAASIRNTEAFF,TGTGCCGCCAGCATCAGGAACACTGAAGCTTTCTTT
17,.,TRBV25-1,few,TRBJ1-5,CASSEYTGAYSNQPQHF,TGTGCCAGCAGTGAATATACAGGAGCATATAGCAATCAGCCCCAGCATTTT
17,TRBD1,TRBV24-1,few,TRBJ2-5,CATSDSKDRGRTETQYF,TGTGCCACCAGTGATTCGAAGGACAGGGGGAGGACGGAGACCCAGTACTTC
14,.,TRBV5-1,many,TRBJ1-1,CASSLRNSGTEAFF,TGCGCCAGCAGCTTACGCAATTCGGGCACTGAAGCTTTCTTT
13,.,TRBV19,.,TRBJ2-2,CASSSPSTGELFF,TGTGCCAGTAGTAGTCCAAGCACCGGGGAGCTGTTTTTT
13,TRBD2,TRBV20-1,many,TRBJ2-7,CSAIAGHSYEQYF,TGCAGTGCTATAGCGGGACACTCCTACGAGCAGTACTTC
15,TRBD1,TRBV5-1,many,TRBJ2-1,CASGMGTGVANEQFF,TGCGCCAGTGGAATGGGGACAGGGGTTGCCAATGAGCAGTTCTTC
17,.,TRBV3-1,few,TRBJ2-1,CASSQDLRGGGYNEQFF,TGTGCCAGCAGCCAAGATTTGAGAGGGGGAGGCTACAATGAGCAGTTCTTC
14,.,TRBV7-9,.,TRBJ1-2,CASSLEGSNYGYTF,TGTGCCAGCAGCTTAGAGGGCAGCAACTATGGCTACACCTTC
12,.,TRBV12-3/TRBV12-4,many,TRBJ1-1,CASRKRTDRAFF,TGTGCCAGCAGAAAACGAACCGACCGGGCTTTCTTT
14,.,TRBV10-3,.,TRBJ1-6,CAISGSGGNSPLHF,TGTGCCATCAGTGGCTCAGGCGGCAATTCACCCCTCCACTTT
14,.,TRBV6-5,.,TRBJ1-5,CASSSDRLNQPQHF,TGTGCCAGCAGTTCAGACCGACTAAATCAGCCCCAGCATTTT
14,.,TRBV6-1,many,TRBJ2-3,CASSEGFKGNTQYF,TGTGCCAGCAGTGAGGGGTTCAAAGGGAATACGCAGTATTTT
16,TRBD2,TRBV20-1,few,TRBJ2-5,CSARDLGSGDQETQYF,TGCAGTGCTAGAGATCTGGGTAGCGGGGACCAAGAGACCCAGTACTTC
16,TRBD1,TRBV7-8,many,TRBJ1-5,CASSLRRDRDDQPQHF,TGTGCCAGCAGCTTAAGGCGGGACAGGGACGATCAGCCCCAGCATTTT
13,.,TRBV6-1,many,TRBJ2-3,CASSPDATDTQYF,TGTGCCAGCAGCCCGGACGCCACAGATACGCAGTATTTT
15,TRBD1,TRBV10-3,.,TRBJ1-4,CATPGGTEPNEKLFF,TGTGCCACCCCTGGGGGGACAGAACCTAATGAAAAACTGTTTTTT
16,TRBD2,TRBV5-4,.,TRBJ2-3,CASSFFEGRGTDTQYF,TGTGCCAGCAGCTTCTTCGAAGGGAGGGGAACAGATACGCAGTATTTT
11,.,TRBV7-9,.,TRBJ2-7,CASTPLGEQYF,TGTGCCAGCACTCCTCTAGGCGAGCAGTACTTC
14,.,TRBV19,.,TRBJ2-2,CASMVGGGTGELFF,TGTGCCAGTATGGTTGGAGGAGGCACCGGGGAGCTGTTTTTT
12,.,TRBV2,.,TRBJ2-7,CASSDSVYEQYF,TGTGCCAGCAGTGACAGCGTGTACGAGCAGTACTTC
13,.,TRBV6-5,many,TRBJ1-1,CASSYEGDTEAFF,TGTGCCAGCAGTTACGAGGGGGACACTGAAGCTTTCTTT
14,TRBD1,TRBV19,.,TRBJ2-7,CASSIRQGPYEQYF,TGTGCCAGTAGTATTAGACAGGGTCCCTACGAGCAGTACTTC
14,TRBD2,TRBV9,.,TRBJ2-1,CASSVTSGNNEQFF,TGTGCCAGCAGCGTGACTAGCGGGAACAATGAGCAGTTCTTC
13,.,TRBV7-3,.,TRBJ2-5,CASSLEGWETQYF,TGTGCCAGCAGCTTGGAAGGGTGGGAGACCCAGTACTTC
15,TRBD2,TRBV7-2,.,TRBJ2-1,CASTISGGPYNEQFF,TGTGCCAGCACGATTAGCGGGGGGCCTTACAATGAGCAGTTCTTC
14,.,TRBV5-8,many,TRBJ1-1,CASSWVGQNTEAFF,TGTGCCAGCAGCTGGGTAGGGCAGAACACTGAAGCTTTCTTT
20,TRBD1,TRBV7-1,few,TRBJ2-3,CASSSSFLTDRAIFKDTQYF,TGTGCCAGCAGCTCCTCCTTCTTAACCGACAGGGCAATCTTCAAAGATACGCAGTATTTT
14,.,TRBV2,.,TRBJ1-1,CASSSRVLWTEAFF,TGTGCCAGCAGTAGCAGGGTTCTATGGACTGAAGCTTTCTTT
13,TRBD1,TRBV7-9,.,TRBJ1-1,CASSLTMDRVAFF,TGTGCCAGCAGCTTGACTATGGACAGGGTCGCTTTCTTT
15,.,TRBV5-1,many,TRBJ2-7,CASRETGTSLGEQYF,TGCGCCAGCAGAGAGACCGGGACAAGTTTAGGCGAGCAGTACTTC
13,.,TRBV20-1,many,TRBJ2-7,CSARPRTGIEQYF,TGCAGTGCTAGACCCCGTACAGGAATCGAGCAGTACTTC
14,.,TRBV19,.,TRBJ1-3,CASSITSGGNTIYF,TGTGCCAGTAGTATTACCTCGGGCGGAAACACCATATATTTT
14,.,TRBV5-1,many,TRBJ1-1,CASSPRAGETEAFF,TGCGCCAGCAGCCCACGGGCGGGGGAGACTGAAGCTTTCTTT
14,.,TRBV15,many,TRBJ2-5,CATSRGQEQETQYF,TGTGCCACCAGCAGAGGACAGGAGCAAGAGACCCAGTACTTC
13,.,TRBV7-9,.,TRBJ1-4,CASSRTGFEKLFF,TGTGCCAGCAGCCGTACAGGTTTTGAAAAACTGTTTTTT
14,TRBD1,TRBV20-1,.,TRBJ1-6,CSAREGTVNSPLHF,TGCAGTGCTAGAGAAGGGACAGTTAATTCACCCCTCCACTTT
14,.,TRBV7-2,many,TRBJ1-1,CASSVDQGNTEAFF,TGTGCCAGCAGCGTTGACCAGGGGAACACTGAAGCTTTCTTT
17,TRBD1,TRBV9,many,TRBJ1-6,CASSTVGDRARGVPLHF,TGTGCCAGCAGCACTGTCGGGGACAGGGCCAGAGGCGTACCCCTCCACTTT
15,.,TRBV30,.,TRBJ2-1,CAWTIGGSSYNEQFF,TGTGCCTGGACAATAGGGGGGAGCTCCTACAATGAGCAGTTCTTC
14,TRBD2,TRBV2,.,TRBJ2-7,CASSPGLAAYEQYF,TGTGCCAGCAGCCCGGGGCTAGCGGCCTACGAGCAGTACTTC